The T cell receptor beta chain described here comes from a study of blood T cell repertoires in COVID-19. This clone was seen a handful of times. Measured with immunoSEQ multiplex PCR; TCRdb has only the in-frame clones, and not every one. The profile covers about 52,000 clones, with 81% appearing a single time and roughly a quarter taken by the ten largest. The junction had 4 bases not matched to a gene; V was cut back by 3 bases and J by 0 bases. CDR3 size: 17 residues. The germline V gene has CDR1 SGHDT and CDR2 YYEEEE. This receptor was identified in a woman of 80 years or more with COVID-19, enrolled during active disease. The chain recombines TRBV5-6 with TRBJ1-5; TRBD1 aligns across 12 bases. The sequencing sample was made of peripheral blood. The CDR3 DNA reads as TGTGCCAGCAGCTGGGGACAGGGGGCCGGTAGCAATCAGCCCCAGCATTTT. Amino acids: CASSWGQGAGSNQPQHF. The whole variable domain, remainder taken from reference TRBV5-6 and TRBJ1-5, is DAGVTQSPTHLIKTRGQQVTLRCSPKSGHDTVSWYQQALGQGPQFIFQYYEEEERQRGNFPDRFSGHQFPNYSSELNVNALLLGDSALYLCASSWGQGAGSNQPQHFGDGTRLSIL.